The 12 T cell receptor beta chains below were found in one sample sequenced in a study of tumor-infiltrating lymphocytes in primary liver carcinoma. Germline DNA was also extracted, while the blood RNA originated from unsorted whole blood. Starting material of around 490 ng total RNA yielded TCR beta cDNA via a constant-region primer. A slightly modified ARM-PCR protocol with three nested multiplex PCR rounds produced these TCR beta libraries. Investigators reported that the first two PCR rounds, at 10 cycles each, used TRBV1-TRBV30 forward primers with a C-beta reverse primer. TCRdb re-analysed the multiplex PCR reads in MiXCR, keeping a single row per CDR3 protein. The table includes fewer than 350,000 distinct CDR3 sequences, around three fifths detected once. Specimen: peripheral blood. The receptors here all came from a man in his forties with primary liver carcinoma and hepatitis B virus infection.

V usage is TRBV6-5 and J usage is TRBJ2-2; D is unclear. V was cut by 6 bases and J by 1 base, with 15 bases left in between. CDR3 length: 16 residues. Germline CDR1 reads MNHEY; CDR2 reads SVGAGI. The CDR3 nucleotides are TGTGCCAGCAGACGCGGTCAGGTAGGGAACACCGGGGAGCTGTTTTTT. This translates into CASRRGQVGNTGELFF.

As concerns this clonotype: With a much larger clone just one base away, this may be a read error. The CDR3 bases are TGTGTCATCAGTGAGTCGCAAGAGACCCAGTACTTC. Its protein is CVISESQETQYF. The rearrangement uses TRBV10-3 and TRBJ2-5; D call uncertain. The CDR3 sequence is 12 residues long. Germline V gene sequence: CDR1 ENHRY, CDR2 SYGVKD.

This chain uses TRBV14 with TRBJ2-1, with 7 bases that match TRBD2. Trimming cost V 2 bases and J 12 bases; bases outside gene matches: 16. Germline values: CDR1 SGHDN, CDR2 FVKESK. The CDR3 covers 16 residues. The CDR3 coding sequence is TGTGCCAGCAGCCAAACAGGACTAGTAAGAATTGATGGGCAGTTCTTC. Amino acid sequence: CASSQTGLVRIDGQFF.

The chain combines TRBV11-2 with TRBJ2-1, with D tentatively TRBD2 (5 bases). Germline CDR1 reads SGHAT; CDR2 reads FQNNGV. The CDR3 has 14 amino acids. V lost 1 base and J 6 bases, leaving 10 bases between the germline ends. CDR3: CASSLVGEGNEQFF. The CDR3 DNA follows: TGTGCCAGCAGCTTAGTGGGAGAGGGCAATGAGCAGTTCTTC.

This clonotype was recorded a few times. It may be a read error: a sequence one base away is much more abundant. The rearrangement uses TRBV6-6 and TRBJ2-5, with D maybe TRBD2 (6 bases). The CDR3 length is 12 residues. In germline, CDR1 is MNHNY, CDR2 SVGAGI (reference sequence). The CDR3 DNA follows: TGTGCCAGCAGTTTCGGGGGAGAGATCCAGTACTTC. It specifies CASSFGGEIQYF.

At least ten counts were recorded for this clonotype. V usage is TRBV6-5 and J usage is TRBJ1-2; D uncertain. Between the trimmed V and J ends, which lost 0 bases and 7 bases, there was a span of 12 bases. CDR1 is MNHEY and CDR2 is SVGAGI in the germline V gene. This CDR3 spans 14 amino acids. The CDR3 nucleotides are TGTGCCAGCAGTTACTCGTTCATGGGTGGTGGCTACACCTTC. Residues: CASSYSFMGGGYTF.

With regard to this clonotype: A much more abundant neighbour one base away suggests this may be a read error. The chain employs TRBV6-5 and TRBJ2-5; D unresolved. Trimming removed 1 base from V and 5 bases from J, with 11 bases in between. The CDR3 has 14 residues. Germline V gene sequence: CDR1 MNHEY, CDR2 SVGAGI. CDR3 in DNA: TGTGCCAGCAGTTACTTGATCCTGGGCGAGACCCAGTACTTC. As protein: CASSYLILGETQYF.

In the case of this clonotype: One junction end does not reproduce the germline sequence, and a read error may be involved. The CDR3 nucleotides are TGTGCCAGCAGCTTACTCGGGTATGGCTGCACCTTC. Translation gives CASSLLGYGCTF. The chain is built from TRBV11-1 and TRBJ1-2; D gene uncertain. CDR1 is SGHAT and CDR2 is FQDESV in the germline V gene (reference sequence). The CDR3 is 12 residues long.

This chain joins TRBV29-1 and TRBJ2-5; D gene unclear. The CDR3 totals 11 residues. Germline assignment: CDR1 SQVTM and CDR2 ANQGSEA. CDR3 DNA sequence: TGCGACGTTAGAGTCGTCGAGACCCAGTACTTC. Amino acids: CDVRVVETQYF.

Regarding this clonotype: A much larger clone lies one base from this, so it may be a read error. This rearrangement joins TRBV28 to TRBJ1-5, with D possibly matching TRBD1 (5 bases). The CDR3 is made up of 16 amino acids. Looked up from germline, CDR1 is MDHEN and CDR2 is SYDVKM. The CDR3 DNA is TGTGCCAGCAGTTTAGACCAGGGACGGATCAATCAGCCCCATCATTTT. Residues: CASSLDQGRINQPHHF.

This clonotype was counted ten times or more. CDR3 DNA: TGTGCCAGCAGCGCCGAGGGACAGCTTAAGGAGACCCAGTACTTC. It specifies CASSAEGQLKETQYF. This sequence joins TRBV7-8 and TRBJ2-5, with 7 nucleotides matching TRBD1. Trimming removed 5 bases from V and 5 bases from J; junction bases left unmatched: 11. Germline loops: CDR1 SGHVS, CDR2 FQNEAQ. The CDR3 runs to 15 residues.

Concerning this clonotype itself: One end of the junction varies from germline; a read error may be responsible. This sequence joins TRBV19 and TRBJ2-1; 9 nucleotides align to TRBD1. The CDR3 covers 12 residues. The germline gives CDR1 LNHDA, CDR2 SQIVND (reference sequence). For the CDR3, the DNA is TGTGCCAGTAGTATTCGGGACAGGGAGCAATTCTTC. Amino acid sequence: CASSIRDREQFF.